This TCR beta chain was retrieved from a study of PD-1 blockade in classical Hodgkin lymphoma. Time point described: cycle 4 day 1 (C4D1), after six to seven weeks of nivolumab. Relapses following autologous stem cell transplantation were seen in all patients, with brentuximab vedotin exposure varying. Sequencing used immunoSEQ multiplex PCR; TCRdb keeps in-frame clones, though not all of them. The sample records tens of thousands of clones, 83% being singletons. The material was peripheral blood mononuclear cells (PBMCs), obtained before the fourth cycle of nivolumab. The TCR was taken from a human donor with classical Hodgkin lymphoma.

The CDR3: CASSLGWTGDTGELFF. In nucleotides, the CDR3 is TGTGCCAGCAGCTTAGGGTGGACAGGGGACACCGGGGAGCTGTTTTTT. This chain uses TRBV11-3 with TRBJ2-2, with 9 bases that match TRBD1. This CDR3 comprises 16 residues. With 1 base clipped from V and 3 bases from J, the junction kept 3 bases outside the gene matches. Germline assignment: CDR1 SGHNT and CDR2 YENEEA.